The clone carrying this T cell receptor (beta chain) was picked up many times. Its antigen is not known. The sample is drawn from a study of post-analysis software for immune sequencing data. Study observations and caveats: Comparison of patients with controls showed about 5 TRBV segments more frequent in patients, TRBV5-6, TRBV5-1 and TRBV20-1 among them.

Trimming removed 3 bases from V and 4 bases from J, with 3 bases in between. This CDR3 region has 12 residues. Each TCR beta cDNA library carried unique molecular identifiers. Between roughly 1 and 10 million T cells gave rise to around 500,000 cDNA molecules. One entry per CDR3 protein results from TCRdb running MiXCR on the PCR reads. The data contain about 160,000 distinct CDR3 sequences, under 40% of them seen just once; the ten biggest clones take up under 30%. The TCR comes from a girl between 10 and 17 years old with multiple sclerosis. The source was blood, collected after autologous hematopoietic stem cell transplantation. V and J are TRBV12-3 or TRBV12-4 and TRBJ1-4; D unclear. CDR3 amino acids: CASSFSNEKLFF. The CDR3 region has the DNA TGTGCCAGCAGTTTCAGTAATGAAAAACTGTTTTTT.